This T cell receptor beta chain was retrieved from a study of cytomegalovirus exposure and HLA in healthy donors. Study observations and caveats: The study listed approximately 170 cytomegalovirus-associated TCR beta chains. When a later analysis compared HLA-associated TCR beta chains with equally common others, the HLA-associated chains turned out to be more clonally expanded and to have lower generation probabilities.

The germline V gene has CDR1 SGHNT and CDR2 YYREEE (reference sequence). V lost 2 bases and J 2 bases, leaving 8 bases between the germline ends. The CDR3 length is 15 residues. 60 Vbeta and 13 Jbeta primers were used in PCR. TCRdb keeps only in-frame clones here, not all; method: immunoSEQ multiplex PCR. The data contain 90,000 to 110,000 clones, 60% to 85% of them singletons. A remark on this clone: Its antigen is currently unknown.

Donors were ostensibly healthy at sampling, although undocumented immune exposures were probable. The chain employs TRBV5-4 and TRBJ2-6; maybe TRBD1 (5 bases). This clonotype originated in a man aged 35-49 years in good health and CMV-seronegative. Source material: PBMCs. CDR3 coding DNA: TGTGCCAGCAGCTTTGTAGGGGCTGGGGCCAACGTCCTGACTTTC. This sequence encodes CASSFVGAGANVLTF. Complete variable domain (other parts from reference TRBV5-4 and TRBJ2-6): ETGVTQSPTHLIKTRGQQVTLRCSSQSGHNTVSWYQQALGQGPQFIFQYYREEENGRGNFPPRFSGLQFPNYSSELNVNALELDDSALYLCASSFVGAGANVLTFGAGSRLTVL.